One and the same sample provided the 12 T cell receptor beta chains below, sequenced in a study of T cell changes during pregnancy in multiple sclerosis. Some clones are missing from TCRdb's copy, which holds only in-frame ones; the method was immunoSEQ multiplex PCR. The sample contains around 97,000 clones, about nine tenths of which appear only once. The sample was peripheral blood, taken in the second trimester of pregnancy. The receptors were sampled from a female donor in good health, enrolled as a control in a pregnancy study.

The V call is TRBV6-5, the J call TRBJ1-2; 10 bases fit TRBD1. V shed 3 bases and J 5 bases; nucleotides not matched to a gene: 6. Germline CDR1 is MNHEY and CDR2 is SVGAGI. CDR3 length equals 15 residues. The CDR3 coding sequence is TGTGCCAGCAGTTATCGTAAGGACAGGGGGTATGGCTACACCTTC. It yields the protein CASSYRKDRGYGYTF.

This chain joins TRBV5-1 and TRBJ2-2; possible D gene TRBD1, 6 bases. Germline V gene lookup returns CDR1 SGHRS and CDR2 YFSETQ. The CDR3 spans 14 residues. Trimming removed 5 bases at V and 7 bases at J, with 15 bases between. CDR3 nucleotides: TGCGCCAGCAGTGAACAGGGAGACGGCGGGGAGCTGTTTTTT. Translated: CASSEQGDGGELFF.

The chain carries TRBV6-5 and TRBJ1-4, with 8 bases aligning to TRBD1. The germline CDR1 and CDR2 sequences are MNHEY and SVGAGI. The CDR3 is 14 amino acids. The V and J ends lost 5 bases and 8 bases, in that order; junction bases with no gene match: 7. The CDR3 region is CASSKDREREKLFF. For the CDR3, the DNA is TGTGCCAGCAGTAAGGACAGGGAGAGGGAAAAACTGTTTTTT.

The rearrangement links TRBV28 to TRBJ1-4; TRBD1 agrees at 9 bases. The CDR3 totals 15 residues. Germline CDR1 and CDR2: MDHEN and SYDVKM. V trimming: 4 bases; J trimming: 8 bases; junction bases outside the gene matches: 8. The CDR3 protein is CASSSAGTGNEKLFF. As DNA, the CDR3 is TGTGCCAGCAGTTCGGCCGGGACAGGGAACGAAAAACTGTTTTTT. The full variable domain, completed using reference TRBV28 and TRBJ1-4, is DVKVTQSSRYLVKRTGEKVFLECVQDMDHENMFWYRQDPGLGLRLIYFSYDVKMKEKGDIPEGYSVSREKKERFSLILESASTNQTSMYLCASSSAGTGNEKLFFGSGTQLSVL.

V and J are TRBV7-7 and TRBJ2-1, with D possibly TRBD2 on 7 matching bases. Trimming stripped 5 bases from V and 16 bases from J, with 18 bases between. The CDR3 is 12 residues long. Germline V lookup: CDR1 SSHAT, CDR2 FNYEAQ (reference sequence). The CDR3 nucleotides are TGTGCCAGCAGCCTATGGGGGGGCCATCTTTTCTTC. This translates into CASSLWGGHLFF.

This chain links TRBV19 with TRBJ2-7, with a tentative D call TRBD2 (6 bases). Germline loops: CDR1 LNHDA, CDR2 SQIVND (reference sequence). This CDR3 spans 13 amino acids. The V and J ends lost 6 bases and 0 bases respectively, with 9 bases between them. CDR3 in DNA: TGTGCCAGTAGGGGACTCGCCTCCTACGAGCAGTACTTC. It yields the protein CASRGLASYEQYF. The variable domain in full, with the rest retrieved from reference TRBV19 and TRBJ2-7, is DGGITQSPKYLFRKEGQNVTLSCEQNLNHDAMYWYRQDPGQGLRLIYYSQIVNDFQKGDIAEGYSVSREKKESFPLTVTSAQKNPTAFYLCASRGLASYEQYFGPGTRLTVT.

The rearrangement links TRBV5-5 to TRBJ2-5; 9 bases are a match to TRBD2. Trimming at V came to 1 base and at J to 3 bases, leaving 4 bases not matched to a gene. Looked up from germline, CDR1 is SGHKS and CDR2 is YYEKEE (reference sequence). CDR3 length equals 15 residues. CDR3 in amino acids: CASSLRLAGKETQYF. For the CDR3, the DNA is TGTGCCAGCAGCTTGCGCCTAGCGGGAAAAGAGACCCAGTACTTC.

This rearrangement joins TRBV10-3 to TRBJ2-7; D possibly corresponds to TRBD2 (6 bases). The CDR3 is 15 residues long. CDR1 and CDR2 from the germline V gene are ENHRY and SYGVKD. V was clipped by 3 bases and J by 9 bases, with 21 bases between them. This CDR3 reads CAISDPAEGYLGQYF. CDR3 in DNA: TGTGCCATCAGTGATCCGGCGGAGGGGTATCTAGGGCAGTACTTC.

This chain uses TRBV6-5 with TRBJ2-1; 7 bases line up with TRBD2. This CDR3 comprises 15 residues. Looked up from germline, CDR1 is MNHEY and CDR2 is SVGAGI. J gave up 2 bases and V 4 bases, and 5 bases lay outside the gene matches. CDR3 bases: TGTGCCAGCAGTTTGCTAGCGGTCCCCTACAATGAGCAGTTCTTC. Amino acid sequence: CASSLLAVPYNEQFF.

The sample holds one count of this clone. This sequence joins TRBV6-5 and TRBJ1-4; no reliable D call. V was trimmed by 0 bases and J by 10 bases, leaving 15 bases between them. The CDR3 contains 15 residues. Germline V gives CDR1 MNHEY, CDR2 SVGAGI. DNA of the CDR3: TGTGCCAGCAGTTACTCCCGTAGTGTTTTAGTAAAACTGTTTTTT. Its protein is CASSYSRSVLVKLFF.

The chain carries TRBV7-9 and TRBJ1-2; 11 bases agree with TRBD1. The germline gives CDR1 SEHNR, CDR2 FQNEAQ (reference sequence). After removal of 4 bases from V and 5 bases from J, the junction contained 3 bases not matched to a gene. This CDR3 spans 14 amino acids. The CDR3, as DNA: TGTGCCAGCAGCTACGGACAGGGGGCGTATGGCTACACCTTC. It translates to CASSYGQGAYGYTF.

The rearrangement joins TRBV6-5 to TRBJ1-4; possible D gene TRBD1, 5 bases. Per germline, CDR1 MNHEY and CDR2 SVGAGI. This CDR3 is built from 16 residues. Trimming took off 3 bases at V and 8 bases at J, with 19 bases between the two ends. The CDR3 loop reads CASSYSGAKGAEKLFF. CDR3 coding DNA: TGTGCCAGCAGTTATAGCGGGGCCAAGGGTGCGGAAAAACTGTTTTTT.